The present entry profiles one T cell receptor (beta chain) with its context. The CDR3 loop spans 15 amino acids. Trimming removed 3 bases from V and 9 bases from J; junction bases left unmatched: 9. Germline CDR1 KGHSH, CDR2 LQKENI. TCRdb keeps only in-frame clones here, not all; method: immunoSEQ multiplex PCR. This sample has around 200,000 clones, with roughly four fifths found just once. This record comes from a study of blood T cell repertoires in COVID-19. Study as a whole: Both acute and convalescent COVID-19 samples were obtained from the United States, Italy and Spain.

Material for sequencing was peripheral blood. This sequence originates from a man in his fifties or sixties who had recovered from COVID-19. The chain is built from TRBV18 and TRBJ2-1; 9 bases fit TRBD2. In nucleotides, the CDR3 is TGTGCCAGCTCACCCGGTTTAGCGGGAGCTGCTGAGCAGTTCTTC. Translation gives CASSPGLAGAAEQFF.